The present TCR beta chain was sequenced within a study of sequential checkpoint blockade in melanoma. Study-level background: Arm A got nivolumab then ipilimumab; arm B the reverse, 1:1.

Germline-derived CDR1 and CDR2 are SGDLS and YYNGEE. V gave up 4 bases and J gave up 1 base; unmatched junction bases: 13. This CDR3 has 17 residues. The method was immunoSEQ multiplex PCR; TCRdb's version includes in-frame clones alone and lacks a portion of them. The sample includes fewer than 15,000 clones, roughly 76% of them seen just once. Treatment specified: randomized to nivolumab then ipilimumab (arm A) or the reverse (arm B). Patients had received no earlier DNA-damaging chemotherapy. From thawed PBMCs, live CD3+CD8+ cells negative for CD19 and CD56 were sorted. The material was CD8+ T cells sorted from blood (inferred from file names), obtained from a patient given nivolumab and ipilimumab in sequence. The TCR was taken from a human patient with melanoma. Some clones in this sample may be carry-over from other donors' samples. J is TRBJ1-1 and V is TRBV9, with 7 bases identical to TRBD1. The CDR3 DNA sequence: TGTGCCAGCAGCAGCCTGAGACAGGGATCTCAGAACACTGAAGCTTTCTTT. This sequence encodes CASSSLRQGSQNTEAFF.